Listed below are T cell receptor beta chains from one sample, sequenced in a study of CD8 T cells in Susac syndrome. MiXCR, applied by TCRdb to the immunoSEQ multiplex PCR reads, yields one record per CDR3 protein. The sample lists over 95,000 distinct CDR3 sequences; around 90% were seen once. Source material: CD4+ T cells from PBMCs. The receptors derive from a human donor in good health. Each CDR3 is given with its conserved first and last residue. A row's size may be missing; if present it is once, few, many or a size class.

length	V	size	J	CDR3
13	TRBV12-3/TRBV12-4	-	TRBJ1-1	CASSFGTGGTAFF
12	TRBV11-2	few	TRBJ1-2	CASSLGGYGYTF
17	TRBV7-8	-	TRBJ2-1	CASREGTGTNSYNEQFF
13	TRBV3-1	-	TRBJ1-1	CASSQGTRAFAFF
13	TRBV29-1	-	TRBJ2-5	CSVDETPMETQYF
15	TRBV6-6	-	TRBJ2-7	CASNQDSRSSYEQYF
14	TRBV29-1	few	TRBJ2-7	CSVVGTGKPYEQYF
13	TRBV5-1	-	TRBJ2-5	CASSGTFQETQYF
14	TRBV9	-	TRBJ2-7	CASSVDGDSYEQYF
14	TRBV19	once	TRBJ1-3	CATRTSLSGNTIYF
16	TRBV9	-	TRBJ2-2	CASSVEAGAVDGELFF
13	TRBV6-1	-	TRBJ2-1	CASMSGSYNEQFF
17	TRBV4-2	-	TRBJ2-2	CASSQNDRGEPAGELFF
15	TRBV19	-	TRBJ2-5	CASSNGIAGVETQYF
18	TRBV4-3	-	TRBJ1-6	CASSPLGQVLLGNSPLHF
15	TRBV25-1	once	TRBJ2-3	CASSARGFDTDTQYF
14	TRBV18	-	TRBJ2-7	CASSPPGVLREQYF
16	TRBV11-1	-	TRBJ1-2	CASSPGTKTGGPGYTF
14	TRBV2	once	TRBJ1-2	CASSVGTGPVGYTF
15	TRBV4-3	-	TRBJ2-7	CASSQGTSSYYEQYF
15	TRBV9	-	TRBJ2-1	CASSEGPNSYNEQFF
13	TRBV28	-	TRBJ1-1	CASIGAGNTEAFF
14	TRBV19	-	TRBJ2-5	CASAWGQGLETQYF
12	TRBV12-3/TRBV12-4	-	TRBJ2-7	CASRRGGYEQYF
16	TRBV10-3	-	TRBJ1-2	CAIRDITDRGLNGYTF
13	TRBV29-1	-	TRBJ1-1	CSVLTGGGTEAFF
13	TRBV15	-	TRBJ2-4	CATSRDRYNIQYF
14	TRBV12-3/TRBV12-4	-	TRBJ1-6	CASSLVQGNSPLHF
19	TRBV20-1	-	TRBJ2-5	CSASSYQLAGRDLLETQYF
14	TRBV6-6	-	TRBJ1-2	CASSYSGDPYGYTF
13	TRBV2	-	TRBJ1-2	CASSDRSNYGYTF
13	TRBV29-1	-	TRBJ2-1	CSARGGNLNEQFF
12	TRBV7-9	-	TRBJ1-3	CASLVSGNTIYF
14	TRBV20-1	-	TRBJ2-7	CSASDRGHGYEQYF
14	TRBV5-1	-	TRBJ1-2	CASSPPSDSYGYTF
12	TRBV19	-	TRBJ2-7	CASARGATEQYF
15	TRBV5-1	once	TRBJ2-3	CASSLQGIGTGTQYF
15	TRBV10-3	-	TRBJ2-7	CAISESQDRGHEQYF
18	TRBV27	once	TRBJ1-1	CASRRTGVVALSSMTAFF
11	TRBV19	-	TRBJ2-7	CASQFAYEQYF
14	TRBV5-1	-	TRBJ2-5	CASSWLAGEETQYF
12	TRBV7-9	-	TRBJ2-1	CASSLADTTPFF
12	TRBV10-3	-	TRBJ1-1	CAISEPPTEAFF
15	TRBV4-3	-	TRBJ2-1	CASSQDLTGRGEQFF
13	TRBV5-1	-	TRBJ2-5	CASSFGVWETQYF
15	TRBV4-3	-	TRBJ2-7	CASSQEPYTSYEQYF